The source of this T cell receptor beta chain is a study of type 1 regulatory T cells. Background on the study: This in vitro CD4 product, T-allo10, is enriched for Tr1 cells and alloantigen-specific.

In TCRdb, the reads were re-called with MiXCR into one record per CDR3 protein. Among approximately 5,300 distinct CDR3 sequences listed, approximately 25% were seen once. The graft donor-derived T-allo10 cells reportedly recognize host alloantigens, are anergic, and suppress alloantigen-specifically. Germline V gene data show CDR1 as LGHDT and CDR2 as YNNKEL (reference sequence). The V and J ends lost 8 bases and 1 base respectively, with 10 bases between them. The CDR3 extends over 13 amino acids. This clonotype was detected once. The antigen is not known. This clonotype was obtained from a human donor in good health. Material for sequencing was cultured T cells, either the whole culture or a sorted T cell fraction (not recorded which). Subset indicated: Tr1-enriched cell product generated in vitro against host alloantigens. This sequence joins TRBV3-1 and TRBJ2-3, with unresolved D. CDR3 in DNA: TGTGCCAGCCGACTCCTAGGCACAGATACGCAGTATTTT. This encodes CASRLLGTDTQYF.